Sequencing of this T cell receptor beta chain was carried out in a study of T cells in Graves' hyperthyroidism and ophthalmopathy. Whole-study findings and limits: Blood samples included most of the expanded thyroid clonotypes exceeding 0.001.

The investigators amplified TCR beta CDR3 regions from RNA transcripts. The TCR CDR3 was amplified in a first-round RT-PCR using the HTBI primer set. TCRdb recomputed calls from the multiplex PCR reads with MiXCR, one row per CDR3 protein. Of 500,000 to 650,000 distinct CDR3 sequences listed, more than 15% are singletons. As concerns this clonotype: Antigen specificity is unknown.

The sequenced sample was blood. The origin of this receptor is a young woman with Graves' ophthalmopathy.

Here the CDR3 reads CASSQGGGKGNTEAFF. As DNA, the CDR3 is TGCGCCAGCAGCCAAGGTGGAGGTAAAGGGAACACTGAAGCTTTCTTT. J is TRBJ1-1 and V is TRBV4-1; D remains ambiguous. Trimming removed 1 base from V and 1 base from J, with 13 bases in between. The V gene's germline CDR1 is MGHRA and CDR2 YSYEKL. The CDR3 has 16 residues.